This T cell receptor (beta chain) was identified during a study of T cell repertoires in cytomegalovirus infection. Trimming pared 3 bases from V and 6 bases from J, leaving 9 bases between. Per germline, CDR1 SNHLY and CDR2 FYNNEI. The CDR3 extends over 13 amino acids. TCRdb reprocessed the reads with MiXCR, giving one entry per CDR3 protein. Of tens of thousands of distinct CDR3 sequences listed, approximately 45% were seen once; the top ten hold approximately 93%. Turning to this clonotype: Its antigen is currently unknown.

The sequences come from CD8+ T cells from cultured PBMCs, collected from culture after CMV antigen stimulation. This TCR came from a human donor in good health (CMV status not recorded). Some clones in this sample may be carry-over from other donors' samples. The rearrangement uses TRBV2 and TRBJ2-1; D perhaps matches TRBD1 (6 bases). The CDR3 spells CASSDRGGNEQFF. The CDR3 DNA is TGTGCCAGCAGTGACCGAGGGGGCAATGAGCAGTTCTTC.